The 8 T cell receptor beta chains reported below all come from one sample, sequenced in a study of shared clonotypes between healthy human individuals. The method was immunoSEQ multiplex PCR; TCRdb's version includes in-frame clones alone and lacks a portion of them. The table has about 2.4 million clones, 90% to 95% seen once; the top ten hold around 0.14%. Source material: naive CD4+ T cells sorted from blood. As for subset: CD45RA+ positively selected. These receptors came from a man aged 18 to 30 in good health.

This rearrangement joins TRBV18 to TRBJ1-1; D possibly corresponds to TRBD1 (5 bases). V lost 4 bases and J 3 bases, leaving 15 bases between the germline ends. The CDR3 length is 15 residues. Germline V gene data show CDR1 as KGHSH and CDR2 as LQKENI. The CDR3, as DNA: TGTGCCAGCTCACTGACCGACAGCAGGGACACTGAAGCTTTCTTT. Its translation is CASSLTDSRDTEAFF.

On this clone itself: The sample holds other DNA sequences that translate to the same CDR3. The rearrangement uses TRBV28 and TRBJ2-7; D not resolved. With 8 bases removed from V and 4 bases from J, the gap between germline ends came to 9 bases. This CDR3 contains 11 residues. Germline-derived CDR1 and CDR2 are MDHEN and SYDVKM. CDR3 loop: CASARRYEQYF. The CDR3 nucleotides read TGTGCCAGCGCCCGACGGTACGAGCAGTACTTC.

This chain connects TRBV15 to TRBJ2-1; TRBD2 matches at 7 bases. The CDR3 extends over 15 amino acids. V shed 4 bases, J shed 0 bases, and the junction held 3 bases outside the gene matches. Germline CDR1 LNHNV, CDR2 YYDKDF (reference sequence). The CDR3 region has the DNA TGTGCCACCAGCACGAGGACTAGCTCCTACAATGAGCAGTTCTTC. It encodes CATSTRTSSYNEQFF.

This clone appeared once. The genes are TRBV5-1 and TRBJ2-1; D assignment may be TRBD1 or TRBD2 (5 bases each). CDR1 is SGHRS and CDR2 is YFSETQ in the germline V gene. V was trimmed by 2 bases and J by 4 bases, leaving 13 bases between them. The CDR3 consists of 15 residues. The CDR3 reads CASSFRDPDYNEQFF. In DNA form, the CDR3 reads TGCGCCAGCAGCTTCCGGGACCCCGATTACAATGAGCAGTTCTTC.

This sequence joins TRBV7-3 and TRBJ2-5; D perhaps matches TRBD2 (6 bases). V was trimmed by 5 bases and J by 4 bases, leaving 17 bases between them. The CDR3 contains 15 residues. The V gene's germline CDR1 is SGHTA and CDR2 FQGTGA. The CDR3 reads CASSEGGAGRETQYF. CDR3 DNA: TGTGCCAGCAGCGAGGGCGGGGCAGGACGAGAGACCCAGTACTTC. The whole variable domain, filled in from reference TRBV7-3 and TRBJ2-5, reads GAGVSQTPSNKVTEKGKYVELRCDPISGHTALYWYRQSLGQGPEFLIYFQGTGAADDSGLPNDRFFAVRPEGSVSTLKIQRTERGDSAVYLCASSEGGAGRETQYFGPGTRLLVL.

Regarding this clone: The same CDR3 also results from other DNA sequences found in this sample. The chain combines TRBV5-1 with TRBJ2-7; no clear D. The V end was cut by 0 bases, the J end by 7 bases, with 8 bases between. This CDR3 region has 12 residues. The germline gives CDR1 SGHRS, CDR2 YFSETQ. The CDR3 DNA reads as TGCGCCAGCAGCTTGGATTCGAGGGAGCAGTACTTC. This translates into CASSLDSREQYF.

The gene calls are TRBV18 and TRBJ1-1; the D gene is possibly TRBD1 (5 bases). The germline V gene has CDR1 KGHSH and CDR2 LQKENI. CDR3 size: 15 residues. Trimming stripped 3 bases from V and 1 base from J, with 12 bases between. The CDR3 nucleotides are TGTGCCAGCTCACCGGGGGGAGGCAGGAACACTGAAGCTTTCTTT. Residues: CASSPGGGRNTEAFF. Full variable domain (remainder filled in from reference TRBV18 and TRBJ1-1): NAGVMQNPRHLVRRRGQEARLRCSPMKGHSHVYWYRQLPEEGLKFMVYLQKENIIDESGMPKERFSAEFPKEGPSILRIQQVVRGDSAAYFCASSPGGGRNTEAFFGQGTRLTVV.

The V gene is TRBV7-2, the J gene TRBJ1-5; no definite D call. Trimming cost V 6 bases and J 7 bases, with 16 bases left between them. This CDR3 region has 14 residues. Germline V gives CDR1 SGHTA, CDR2 FQGNSA. CDR3 sequence: CASSQGAHLQPQHF. The CDR3 DNA reads as TGTGCCAGCAGTCAAGGAGCCCATTTGCAGCCCCAGCATTTT.